The rows below give T cell receptor beta chains drawn from one sample of a study of beta chain features in type 1 diabetes. The protocol was immunoSEQ multiplex PCR, while the TCRdb copy is restricted to in-frame clones and leaves out a portion. Found here are under 850,000 clones, roughly 12% of them singletons; the top ten hold approximately 0.022%. Specimen: naive CD4+ T cells from blood. All receptors come from a man younger than 35 with type 1 diabetes. The CDR3 runs from the conserved cysteine through the conserved F or W. A D gene is named only where the DNA matches it firmly. Clone size appears in some rows only: once, few, many, or a class for an expanded clone.

J: TRBJ1-2; D: .; V: TRBV25-1; size: .; length: 12; DNA: TGTGCCAGCAGTGAATTGGGGTACAGGTTTACCTTC; CDR3: CASSELGYRFTF
J: TRBJ2-5; D: TRBD2; V: TRBV6-5; size: .; length: 13; DNA: TGTGCCAGCAGTGCTAGCGGGGGTGGGACCCAGTACTTC; CDR3: CASSASGGGTQYF
J: TRBJ2-4; D: TRBD1; V: TRBV7-6; size: .; length: 17; DNA: TGTGCCAGCAGCTCATTCCGGGACAGGGGTACCAAAAACATTCAGTACTTC; CDR3: CASSSFRDRGTKNIQYF
J: TRBJ1-1; D: TRBD1; V: TRBV7-9; size: .; length: 14; DNA: TGTGCCAGCAGCCTACAGGGGCTTAGCACTGAAGCTTTCTTT; CDR3: CASSLQGLSTEAFF
J: TRBJ2-4; D: TRBD1; V: TRBV10-3; size: few; length: 17; DNA: TGTGCCATCAGTGAGTTACAGGGGGCTTCGGCCAAAAACATTCAGTACTTC; CDR3: CAISELQGASAKNIQYF
J: TRBJ2-2; D: TRBD2; V: TRBV6-5; size: few; length: 14; DNA: TGTGCCAGCTCCGCTAGCGGCAACACCGGGGAGCTGTTTTTT; CDR3: CASSASGNTGELFF
J: TRBJ2-2; D: TRBD1; V: TRBV30; size: few; length: 15; DNA: TGTGCCTGGAGTGCCGACAGGGGCGACACCGGGGAGCTGTTTTTT; CDR3: CAWSADRGDTGELFF
J: TRBJ1-5; D: .; V: TRBV9; size: few; length: 17; DNA: TGTGCCAGCAGCGTGTTGTTTAAAGGAAACCCTAATCAGCCCCAGCATTTT; CDR3: CASSVLFKGNPNQPQHF
J: TRBJ1-2; D: TRBD1; V: TRBV10-3; size: .; length: 16; DNA: TGTGCCATCAGTGAGTCGACGGCAGGGGGACTCTATGGCTACACCTTC; CDR3: CAISESTAGGLYGYTF
J: TRBJ2-5; D: .; V: TRBV27; size: few; length: 16; DNA: TGTGCCAGCAGTTCCTATCGGCCCACAATTCAAGAGACCCAGTACTTC; CDR3: CASSSYRPTIQETQYF
J: TRBJ2-7; D: .; V: TRBV29-1; size: few; length: 14; DNA: TGCAGCTTTCTGCTGGGCAGCGGTGCCTACGAGCAGTACTTC; CDR3: CSFLLGSGAYEQYF
J: TRBJ1-2; D: .; V: TRBV30; size: .; length: 13; DNA: TGTGCCTGGAGTGTACAGGAACTCGGTGGCTACACCTTC; CDR3: CAWSVQELGGYTF
J: TRBJ2-3; D: TRBD1; V: TRBV5-1; size: .; length: 16; DNA: TGCGCCAGCAGCTTACACAGGGGCCAAAGCACAGATACGCAGTATTTT; CDR3: CASSLHRGQSTDTQYF
J: TRBJ1-2; D: .; V: TRBV30; size: .; length: 13; DNA: TGTGCCTGGAGCCCACAGGAGTCTCATGGCTACACCTTC; CDR3: CAWSPQESHGYTF
J: TRBJ2-7; D: TRBD2; V: TRBV18; size: .; length: 16; DNA: TGTGCCAGCTCACCACAGGGCGGGGGTACGGGCTACGAGCAGTACTTC; CDR3: CASSPQGGGTGYEQYF
J: TRBJ2-6; D: TRBD1; V: TRBV5-1; size: few; length: 17; DNA: TGCGCCAGCAGCCTGGACAGGGGGCGAACTGGGGCCAACGTCCTGACTTTC; CDR3: CASSLDRGRTGANVLTF
J: TRBJ2-1; D: .; V: TRBV29-1; size: few; length: 11; DNA: TGCAGCGCAGGGGTGTACAATGAGCAGTTCTTC; CDR3: CSAGVYNEQFF
J: TRBJ2-1; D: TRBD1; V: TRBV10-3; size: few; length: 15; DNA: TGTGCCATCGGATCCACGGGACAGCCTTACAATGAGCAGTTCTTC; CDR3: CAIGSTGQPYNEQFF
J: TRBJ1-2; D: .; V: TRBV7-9; size: .; length: 15; DNA: TGTGCCAGCAGCATACGAGGGCAGGGCGACGTTGGCTACACCTTC; CDR3: CASSIRGQGDVGYTF
J: TRBJ2-7; D: TRBD1; V: TRBV4-1; size: .; length: 19; DNA: TGCGCCAGCAGCCAAGGGAGAATATCGAACCTGGACAGGGTAAGCGAGCAGTACTTC; CDR3: CASSQGRISNLDRVSEQYF
J: TRBJ1-6; D: .; V: TRBV2; size: .; length: 12; DNA: TGTGCCAGTAACCCACCCTATTCACCCCTCCACTTT; CDR3: CASNPPYSPLHF
J: TRBJ1-1; D: .; V: TRBV2; size: .; length: 14; DNA: TGTGCCAGCAGTGCCAATGGGGTTGAGACTGAAGCTTTCTTT; CDR3: CASSANGVETEAFF
J: TRBJ1-5; D: .; V: TRBV30; size: .; length: 18; DNA: TGTGCCTGGACCCCCGGTCCGGGTCGCGGAGGCCGGGATCAGCCCCAGCATTTT; CDR3: CAWTPGPGRGGRDQPQHF
J: TRBJ2-3; D: .; V: TRBV5-1; size: .; length: 15; DNA: TGCGCCAGCAGCTTGGCAGGGTATTACACAGATACGCAGTATTTT; CDR3: CASSLAGYYTDTQYF
J: TRBJ2-6; D: .; V: TRBV5-4; size: .; length: 15; DNA: TGTGCCAGCAGCGGACCGTCTGCTGAGATCCGGGTCCTGACTTTC; CDR3: CASSGPSAEIRVLTF
J: TRBJ2-3; D: TRBD2; V: TRBV7-3; size: .; length: 13; DNA: TGTGCCAGCAGCGAGGGACTAGCCGATACGCAGTATTTT; CDR3: CASSEGLADTQYF